This T cell receptor (beta chain) was sequenced for a study of cytomegalovirus exposure and HLA in healthy donors. It was with 60 Vbeta and 13 Jbeta primers that the PCR ran. Using immunoSEQ multiplex PCR, the repertoire was profiled, and TCRdb retains in-frame clones only, with some absent. The sample lists about 130,000 clones, 76% occurring once. This CDR3 has 12 residues. The V segment lost 4 bases and the J segment 6 bases; nucleotides outside the gene matches: 0. Germline lookup yields CDR1 SGHAT and CDR2 FQDESV (reference sequence). This chain uses TRBV11-1 with TRBJ1-2; 9 bases agree with TRBD1. The sequence derives from a man in his fifties in good health and CMV-seronegative. The sample comprised PBMCs. This chain's CDR3 is CASSWTGDGYTF. DNA for the CDR3: TGTGCCAGCAGCTGGACAGGGGATGGCTACACCTTC.